The rows below give T cell receptor beta chains drawn from one sample of a study of T cell changes during pregnancy in multiple sclerosis. TCRdb's table, derived via immunoSEQ multiplex PCR, lists solely in-frame clones and lacks some. The profile shows about 64,000 clones, around 96% of them singletons. Specimen: CD8+ T cells from peripheral blood mononuclear cells, collected after pregnancy. The receptors come from a female donor with multiple sclerosis, enrolled in a pregnancy study. CDR3s include the opening cysteine and the closing phenylalanine or tryptophan. The order of the fields is D gene, clone size, J gene, V gene, CDR3 protein. The D gene is left open where the match is weak. Expanded clones are given a class, and other clones once, few, many or no size at all.

d_gene: .; abundance: once; j_gene: TRBJ2-7; v_gene: TRBV5-1; CDR3aa: CASSYLPQGNYEQYF
d_gene: TRBD1; abundance: .; j_gene: TRBJ2-2; v_gene: TRBV11-1; CDR3aa: CASSLRGPSGPGELFF
d_gene: TRBD2; abundance: .; j_gene: TRBJ2-1; v_gene: TRBV18; CDR3aa: CARDGLAGFSYDEQFF
d_gene: TRBD1; abundance: once; j_gene: TRBJ2-7; v_gene: TRBV28; CDR3aa: CASSAPGQGYEQYF
d_gene: .; abundance: .; j_gene: TRBJ1-3; v_gene: TRBV4-1; CDR3aa: CASSQGEAVRGNTIYF
d_gene: .; abundance: .; j_gene: TRBJ2-1; v_gene: TRBV7-9; CDR3aa: CASSEGLLPHEQFF
d_gene: .; abundance: .; j_gene: TRBJ2-1; v_gene: TRBV19; CDR3aa: CASSIDGYNEQFF
d_gene: TRBD1; abundance: .; j_gene: TRBJ2-7; v_gene: TRBV28; CDR3aa: CASSSGQGLDEQYF
d_gene: .; abundance: .; j_gene: TRBJ2-2; v_gene: TRBV27; CDR3aa: CASSHGGGVGELFF
d_gene: .; abundance: .; j_gene: TRBJ1-1; v_gene: TRBV15; CDR3aa: CATSVNRAPTEAFF
d_gene: .; abundance: .; j_gene: TRBJ2-2; v_gene: TRBV29-1; CDR3aa: CSAEEGPPAGELFF
d_gene: .; abundance: .; j_gene: TRBJ2-3; v_gene: TRBV7-9; CDR3aa: CASSPFVGASTDTQYF
d_gene: .; abundance: .; j_gene: TRBJ2-1; v_gene: TRBV7-9; CDR3aa: CASSPPGGEAYNEQFF
d_gene: TRBD2; abundance: .; j_gene: TRBJ2-1; v_gene: TRBV11-3; CDR3aa: CASSSSGTSGKYEQFF
d_gene: .; abundance: .; j_gene: TRBJ1-3; v_gene: TRBV4-2; CDR3aa: CASSQDGGAPGNTIYF
d_gene: .; abundance: .; j_gene: TRBJ2-2; v_gene: TRBV28; CDR3aa: CASSLRRVLNTGELFF
d_gene: .; abundance: .; j_gene: TRBJ1-1; v_gene: TRBV7-9; CDR3aa: CASSTAPGKHKNTEAFF
d_gene: TRBD1; abundance: .; j_gene: TRBJ2-7; v_gene: TRBV7-9; CDR3aa: CASSWDDRGFPYEQYF
d_gene: .; abundance: .; j_gene: TRBJ2-7; v_gene: TRBV29-1; CDR3aa: CSVELGVEQYF
d_gene: .; abundance: .; j_gene: TRBJ2-3; v_gene: TRBV6-5; CDR3aa: CASSATSGPTDTQYF
d_gene: .; abundance: once; j_gene: TRBJ2-7; v_gene: TRBV5-5; CDR3aa: CASSLEADYEQYF
d_gene: .; abundance: .; j_gene: TRBJ2-7; v_gene: TRBV29-1; CDR3aa: CSVETPGQTYEQYF
d_gene: .; abundance: .; j_gene: TRBJ2-1; v_gene: TRBV9; CDR3aa: CASSVDSAGSYNEQFF
d_gene: TRBD1; abundance: .; j_gene: TRBJ1-2; v_gene: TRBV29-1; CDR3aa: CSTDPGTGGTANYGYTF
d_gene: .; abundance: .; j_gene: TRBJ2-5; v_gene: TRBV7-9; CDR3aa: CASSYPGRGTQYF
d_gene: .; abundance: .; j_gene: TRBJ2-3; v_gene: TRBV15; CDR3aa: CATSRDLSTSTDTQYF
d_gene: TRBD2; abundance: .; j_gene: TRBJ2-1; v_gene: TRBV27; CDR3aa: CASSFGALAGAGEQFF
d_gene: TRBD1; abundance: .; j_gene: TRBJ1-2; v_gene: TRBV28; CDR3aa: CASRGQGYGYTF
d_gene: .; abundance: .; j_gene: TRBJ2-1; v_gene: TRBV5-1; CDR3aa: CASSLVRVPYNEQFF
d_gene: TRBD2; abundance: once; j_gene: TRBJ2-3; v_gene: TRBV28; CDR3aa: CASTPFGGVSTDTQYF
d_gene: .; abundance: .; j_gene: TRBJ2-5; v_gene: TRBV2; CDR3aa: CASSPLGRGSRQETQYF
d_gene: .; abundance: .; j_gene: TRBJ1-2; v_gene: TRBV7-9; CDR3aa: CASSPYVDTQIRGYTF
d_gene: TRBD1; abundance: once; j_gene: TRBJ2-3; v_gene: TRBV5-4; CDR3aa: CASSSLTGITDTQYF
d_gene: TRBD1; abundance: .; j_gene: TRBJ2-7; v_gene: TRBV7-9; CDR3aa: CASTPPRDRGNEQYF
d_gene: TRBD1; abundance: .; j_gene: TRBJ1-2; v_gene: TRBV27; CDR3aa: CATRGQGYGYTF
d_gene: .; abundance: .; j_gene: TRBJ1-1; v_gene: TRBV29-1; CDR3aa: CSVVAPRQGLNTEAFF
d_gene: TRBD2; abundance: once; j_gene: TRBJ2-1; v_gene: TRBV19; CDR3aa: CASSIGWGGNEQFF
d_gene: .; abundance: .; j_gene: TRBJ2-5; v_gene: TRBV27; CDR3aa: CASSTTASWTQYF
d_gene: TRBD1; abundance: .; j_gene: TRBJ1-1; v_gene: TRBV7-9; CDR3aa: CASSHRTGLNTEAFF
d_gene: .; abundance: .; j_gene: TRBJ2-7; v_gene: TRBV13; CDR3aa: CASSPRGRNYEQYF
d_gene: TRBD1; abundance: .; j_gene: TRBJ1-5; v_gene: TRBV4-1; CDR3aa: CASSQGTGSNQPQHF
d_gene: .; abundance: .; j_gene: TRBJ2-7; v_gene: TRBV28; CDR3aa: CASSLLQYEQYF
d_gene: .; abundance: once; j_gene: TRBJ2-7; v_gene: TRBV4-1; CDR3aa: CASSQGDTYEQYF
d_gene: .; abundance: .; j_gene: TRBJ2-7; v_gene: TRBV6-1; CDR3aa: CASSEPGDGTYEQYF
d_gene: .; abundance: .; j_gene: TRBJ2-2; v_gene: TRBV11-1; CDR3aa: CASSGLTGELFF
d_gene: .; abundance: .; j_gene: TRBJ1-3; v_gene: TRBV28; CDR3aa: CASKGLGWTDSGNTIYF
d_gene: TRBD1; abundance: .; j_gene: TRBJ2-7; v_gene: TRBV9; CDR3aa: CASSVAGGTGGDEQYF